The rows below give T cell receptor beta chains drawn from one sample of a study of long-term antiretroviral therapy in people with HIV. Clones were sequenced by immunoSEQ multiplex PCR, and TCRdb holds only the in-frame ones, with some missing. The sample shows 20,000 to 25,000 clones, approximately 80% of them seen only once. Sequenced material: unsorted PBMCs, taken 0.3 years after starting antiretroviral therapy. These receptors originate from a man aged 50 to 59 with HIV. The CDR3 runs from the conserved cysteine through the conserved F or W. D genes are given only for firm matches. Part of the rows lack a size; the others show once, few, many or a class for expanded clones.

TRBJ2-4 . TRBV11-2 TRBD1 CASRHYRGAKNIQYF TGTGCCAGCAGGCATTACAGGGGGGCCAAAAACATTCAGTACTTC
TRBJ2-3 . TRBV27 TRBD2 CASSFGAGVSTDTQYF TGTGCCAGCAGTTTCGGAGCGGGGGTTAGCACAGATACGCAGTATTTT
TRBJ2-7 . TRBV29-1 . CSVGGTYGYEQYF TGCAGCGTGGGGGGAACTTACGGCTACGAGCAGTACTTC
TRBJ2-5 . TRBV15 . CATSRPRYQETQYF TGTGCCACCAGCAGGCCGCGGTACCAAGAGACCCAGTACTTC
TRBJ2-3 once TRBV5-1 . CASSRINGAGYTDTQYF TGCGCCAGCAGCCGCATAAACGGGGCAGGGTACACAGATACGCAGTATTTT
TRBJ2-1 . TRBV6-5 TRBD2 CASSPTSGRFNEQFF TGTGCCAGCAGCCCGACTAGCGGGAGGTTCAATGAGCAGTTCTTC
TRBJ2-7 few TRBV7-9 TRBD1 CASSLRDRGLDEQYF TGTGCCAGCAGCTTAAGGGACAGGGGGCTCGACGAGCAGTACTTC
TRBJ2-2 . TRBV6-4 . CASSARQENTGELFF TGTGCCAGCAGTGCAAGACAGGAGAACACCGGGGAGCTGTTTTTT
TRBJ2-3 . TRBV11-2 . CASSQSTGTDTQYF TGTGCCAGCAGCCAATCGACGGGCACAGATACGCAGTATTTT
TRBJ1-1 few TRBV6-4 TRBD1 CASSAGGETTEAFF TGTGCCAGCAGCGCAGGGGGGGAGACCACTGAAGCTTTCTTT
TRBJ2-3 . TRBV13 TRBD1 CASSGTGRTDTQYF TGTGCCAGCAGCGGGACAGGACGCACAGATACGCAGTATTTT
TRBJ2-3 . TRBV7-9 . CASSPGADTQYF TGTGCCAGCAGCCCGGGGGCGGATACGCAGTATTTT
TRBJ2-7 . TRBV5-8 . CASSLPYEQYF TGTGCCAGCAGCTTGCCGTACGAGCAGTACTTC
TRBJ1-2 . TRBV4-3 TRBD1 CASSQGTGDYGYTF TGCGCCAGCAGCCAAGGGACAGGGGACTATGGCTACACCTTC
TRBJ2-7 . TRBV19 TRBD1 CASSNPGQGLSYEQYF TGTGCCAGTAGTAACCCGGGACAGGGGCTTTCCTACGAGCAGTACTTC
TRBJ2-7 few TRBV27 TRBD2 CASSPGTSSHEQYF TGTGCCAGCAGTCCGGGGACTAGCTCCCACGAGCAGTACTTC
TRBJ2-7 . TRBV28 . CASSFRRASVYEQYF TGTGCCAGCAGTTTCCGTCGGGCTAGCGTCTACGAGCAGTACTTC
TRBJ1-2 . TRBV4-3 TRBD1 CASSQVEGAYGYTF TGCGCCAGCAGCCAAGTCGAGGGGGCTTATGGCTACACCTTC
TRBJ1-1 . TRBV9 . CASSPAGGHTEAFF TGTGCCAGCAGCCCCGCGGGGGGGCACACTGAAGCTTTCTTT
TRBJ2-7 . TRBV2 . CASRAPGRPELSYEQYF TGTGCCAGCAGAGCACCTGGACGGCCAGAATTAAGCTACGAGCAGTACTTC
TRBJ1-1 . TRBV5-6 . CASSLVFPVLPLNTEAFF TGTGCCAGCAGCTTGGTTTTTCCTGTGTTACCTTTGAACACTGAAGCTTTCTTT
TRBJ2-1 . TRBV4-1 TRBD2 CASSHRGLENEQFF TGCGCCAGCAGCCATCGCGGACTAGAAAATGAGCAGTTCTTC
TRBJ2-3 . TRBV14 . CASSQVNSLAGGTQYF TGTGCCAGCAGCCAAGTCAACTCCCTAGCTGGTGGCACGCAGTATTTT
TRBJ2-3 . TRBV2 . CAKGRGYTDTQYF TGTGCCAAAGGCCGGGGCTACACAGATACGCAGTATTTT
TRBJ2-1 . TRBV11-2 . CASSLDRFMVVGPSNEQFF TGTGCCAGCAGCTTAGATCGTTTTATGGTCGTCGGACCCTCGAATGAGCAGTTCTTC
TRBJ2-1 few TRBV9 TRBD2 CASSGSAYEQFF TGTGCCAGTAGCGGGAGCGCCTATGAGCAGTTCTTC
TRBJ2-1 few TRBV6-4 . CASSGEPYNEQFF TGTGCCAGCAGTGGCGAACCCTACAATGAGCAGTTCTTC